Detailed here is one TCR beta chain. This sample was taken from a study of T cells expressing NK-cell markers. Study details: Sorted CD3+CD56-NKG2C+, CD3+CD56+NKG2C+ and CD3+CD56+NKG2C- T cells supplied the TCR beta repertoires.

Making the TCR beta cDNA relied on 5'RACE template switching with UMIs. TCRdb re-called the 5' RACE reads and catalogs CDR3 proteins one per entry, DNA excluded. The sample table sets out approximately 420,000 distinct CDR3 sequences. This clonotype was sampled from a woman aged 50 to 65 in good health. The sample was blood T cells: a sorted CD56 or NKG2C T cell subset, CD4+ or CD8+ T cells, or bulk PBMC T cells (not recorded which).

This chain's CDR3 is CASSLAASTDTQYF. This chain joins TRBV5-1 and TRBJ2-3. The CDR3 has 14 residues. CDR1 is SGHRS and CDR2 is YFSETQ in the germline V gene.